This TCR beta chain was found in a study of shared clonotypes between healthy human individuals (TCRdb year 2020). Notes on the research overall: Three men and a couple of women, aged 18 to 49 years, made up the cohort. The study deeply sequenced blood TCR repertoires of about five healthy adults to estimate repertoire size and the extent of clonotype sharing between individuals. Different laboratories and diverse techniques were used to prepare libraries and sequence TCR repertoires, to increase sequencing depth and limit assay-specific biases. For each donor, CD4 naive and CD4 memory were each run on three plates, CD8 naive on two plates, and CD8 memory on one plate. Per donor, leukapheresis produced somewhere between about 0.94 and 8.9 billion PBMCs. Beyond this particular receptor, the publication reports: When a handful of donors were compared, the shared fraction of clonotypes was about 5.5% for naive CD4, around 3.6% for naive CD8, roughly 2.5% for memory CD4, and roughly 0.43% for memory CD8. Compared with non-shared clonotypes, the clonotypes found in all four sorted-subset donors had higher generation probabilities. Only blood was sampled, and tissue TCR repertoires likely differ from those in blood. The genetic and exposure-history diversity represented was limited by the small number of donors. Pairwise subsampling indicated that sequencing depth was expected to affect the degree of clonotype sharing among donors. Incomplete sequencing was indicated by rarefaction of sorted-subset datasets, despite the large sequencing depth. Naive subsets generally had larger estimated clonotype richness than memory subsets.

Compared with germline, V lacks 5 bases and J lacks 7 bases; bases without a gene match: 10. There are 15 amino acids in the CDR3, from cysteine to phenylalanine inclusive. Here the CDR3 DNA is all that survives: 45 bases in frame from base 1. CDR1 and CDR2 are read off the germline V gene (reference sequence) as SEHNR and FQNEAQ. The donors were healthy, HIV-negative adults who had no recently reported acute infections or vaccinations. Every donor was a Caucasian adult living in Nashville, Tennessee, USA. CD4+ T cells were enriched by magnetic negative selection, after which naive cells were positively selected on CD45RA and the negative fraction was taken as the memory subset. Blood was collected by leukapheresis, and PBMCs were isolated by Ficoll-Histopaque density gradient centrifugation and then cryopreserved in liquid nitrogen vapor phase. Analytical flow cytometry was used to check the purity and quantity of each magnetically sorted T cell population. From each sorted fraction, genomic DNA was isolated and quantified by UV absorbance on a Nanodrop 2000c.

A word on this clone: What antigen it recognizes has not been identified. Per-base qualities were not stored, and no clone one base away is much larger.

Using the deep immunoSEQ assay, multiplex PCR amplified TCR CDR3 regions from genomic DNA. For each cell subset, the extracted genomic DNA was distributed evenly across all wells of several immunoSEQ 96-well plates, and each plate served as one replicate. For sorted subsets, 150 to 250 ng genomic DNA, equal to about 30,000 T cell genomes, was loaded into each replicate PCR. Purified libraries were quantified with a Qubit 3.0 fluorometer, sized on a Bioanalyzer 2100, and re-quantified with the KAPA Library Quantification kit. Each immunoSEQ 96-well plate was sequenced on its own single-read 150-cycle Illumina NextSeq 550 flow cell. The authors' pipeline ran thus. Because the immunoSEQ output held only junctional sequences and lacked quality scores, the filtering could not match the filtering applied to full-length reads. Sequences were annotated with PyIR, a Python wrapper for IgBLAST v1.9, and V/J genes and CDR3 were assigned using IMGT germline references. Reads were removed for weak V/J assignments (E-value above 1e-6), missing CDR3, stop codons, out-of-frame junctions, or ambiguous translated residues. V3J clonotypes were defined as sequences sharing the same inferred V gene, J gene, and CDR3 amino acid sequence. The percentage overlap between two repertoires was calculated by dividing the number of shared unique clonotypes by the size of the smaller repertoire. RTK rarefaction, the Chao1 estimator, and Recon v2.1 estimates of unobserved clonotypes were used to assess repertoire richness. For all TCRbeta clonotypes obtained by the gDNA method from four donors, generation probabilities were computed with OLGA. This is the immuneACCESS table as TCRdb keeps it, with only in-frame sequences that have V and J called. A part of the clones is gone; compared with another copy, unresolved V genes explain less than half, and the rest is unexplained. V, J and clone size reflect that table, while D and trimming were determined from the DNA. This sample has millions of clones in its table, and 85% to 95% of those were observed once. Jointly, the top ten make up 0.14% of the sample.

In this chain, TRBV7-9 is recombined with TRBJ2-2; 7 nucleotides in the junction match TRBD2. This receptor was identified in a man in his late teens or twenties in good health. Sample: naive CD4+ T cells sorted from blood. The sample's cell subset or site label is to be understood as: CD45RA+ positively selected. The nucleotides read TGTGCCAGCAGCCGCAGCGGGGTTAGTAACGGGGAGCTGTTTTTT. Translation gives CASSRSGVSNGELFF.